This T cell receptor beta chain was observed in a study of shared clonotypes between healthy human individuals. How the authors handled the data: Filtering differed because ImmunoSEQ produced junction-only sequences that carried no quality scores. Clones were sequenced by immunoSEQ multiplex PCR, and TCRdb holds only the in-frame ones, with some missing. Clonal size and the V and J genes are those of that table, whereas D and trimming came from the DNA. The sample yields about 2.4 million clones, 93% seen once. The CDR3 runs 14 residues. V was shortened by 0 bases and J by 5 bases, with 10 bases between the two germline ends. Germline V CDR1 and CDR2: MNHNS, SASEGT.

The sequence derives from a man in his late teens or twenties in good health. Some clones in this sample may be carry-over from other donors' samples. The chain has TRBV6-1 and TRBJ2-5, with D possibly TRBD2 on 5 matching bases. The sample consisted of naive CD4+ T cells from PBMCs. Subset in this sample: CD45RA+ positively selected. CDR3: CASSEAQPGETQYF. As DNA, the CDR3 is TGTGCCAGCAGTGAAGCTCAACCGGGGGAGACCCAGTACTTC.